This is a list of T cell receptor beta chains from one sample in a study of cytomegalovirus exposure and HLA in healthy donors. TCRdb's copy holds only in-frame clones and misses some; the assay was immunoSEQ multiplex PCR. This table holds 140,000 or so clones, 80% to 85% found once. Sequenced material: PBMCs. These receptors were taken from a woman aged 25 to 39 in good health and CMV-seronegative. Both conserved end residues are part of each CDR3. D genes are given only for firm matches. Expanded clones are given a class, and other clones once, few, many or no size at all.

d_gene | abundance | j_gene | v_gene | CDR3aa | CDR3nt
TRBD2 | once | TRBJ2-7 | TRBV6-6 | CASSYELAGDEQYF | TGTGCCAGCAGTTACGAACTAGCGGGAGACGAGCAGTACTTC
- | few | TRBJ2-3 | TRBV18 | CASSYTSRDTQYF | TGTGCCAGCTCATACACTAGCAGAGATACGCAGTATTTT
TRBD1 | few | TRBJ1-4 | TRBV2 | CASSFDRGHEKLFF | TGTGCCAGCAGTTTTGACAGGGGGCATGAAAAACTGTTTTTT
- | - | TRBJ2-7 | TRBV7-9 | CASSLRQGSTSEQYF | TGTGCCAGCAGCTTAAGGCAGGGGTCAACTTCCGAGCAGTACTTC
TRBD1 | - | TRBJ2-3 | TRBV5-1 | CASSIDRGLAARTDTQYF | TGCGCCAGCAGCATAGACAGGGGGCTGGCGGCTCGCACAGATACGCAGTATTTT
TRBD2 | - | TRBJ2-1 | TRBV25-1 | CASSEYEVAGPYNEQFF | TGTGCCAGCAGTGAATACGAAGTAGCGGGACCCTACAATGAGCAGTTCTTC
TRBD1 | - | TRBJ1-2 | TRBV7-2 | CASSSGTGSNYGYTF | TGTGCCAGCAGCTCCGGGACAGGGTCTAACTATGGCTACACCTTC
- | - | TRBJ2-7 | TRBV7-9 | CASSLALRGSEQYF | TGTGCCAGCAGCTTAGCGCTGAGAGGGAGCGAGCAGTACTTC
TRBD1 | - | TRBJ2-2 | TRBV7-6 | CASSSTGGYTGELFF | TGTGCCAGCAGCTCGACAGGGGGCTACACCGGGGAGCTGTTTTTT
- | medium-sized | TRBJ2-7 | TRBV5-4 | CASSRDFIGSEQYF | TGTGCCAGCAGCAGGGACTTTATCGGGAGCGAGCAGTACTTC
TRBD1 | few | TRBJ1-5 | TRBV19 | CASFSGTGGSNQPQHF | TGTGCCAGTTTTTCCGGGACAGGGGGGAGCAATCAGCCCCAGCATTTT
TRBD1 | - | TRBJ1-1 | TRBV2 | CASSGTGGQNTEAFF | TGTGCCAGCAGTGGGACAGGGGGACAGAACACTGAAGCTTTCTTT
- | few | TRBJ1-1 | TRBV29-1 | CSVQGMNTEAFF | TGCAGCGTGCAGGGAATGAACACTGAAGCTTTCTTT
- | few | TRBJ1-1 | TRBV19 | CASSIRGNTEAFF | TGTGCCAGTAGTATCCGAGGGAACACTGAAGCTTTCTTT
TRBD1 | - | TRBJ2-7 | TRBV11-3 | CASSATGTGDYEQYF | TGTGCCAGCAGCGCTACCGGGACAGGGGACTACGAGCAGTACTTC
TRBD1 | - | TRBJ1-3 | TRBV18 | CASSPRDRENTIYF | TGTGCCAGCTCACCCCGTGACAGGGAGAACACCATATATTTT
TRBD1 | - | TRBJ1-2 | TRBV13 | CASSFDNRGHGYTF | TGTGCCAGCAGCTTCGATAACAGGGGTCATGGCTACACCTTC
- | - | TRBJ2-5 | TRBV7-2 | CASSKMGSLQETQYF | TGTGCCAGCAGCAAGATGGGGAGCCTCCAAGAGACCCAGTACTTC
- | few | TRBJ1-4 | TRBV5-1 | CASSQDGGRDEKLFF | TGCGCCAGCAGCCAAGACGGGGGGAGGGATGAAAAACTGTTTTTT
TRBD2 | - | TRBJ2-3 | TRBV7-2 | CASRTSGSSDTQYF | TGTGCCAGCAGGACGAGCGGGAGCTCAGATACGCAGTATTTT
TRBD1 | - | TRBJ1-2 | TRBV27 | CASRSGGFDGYTF | TGTGCCAGCAGATCAGGGGGCTTCGATGGCTACACCTTC
- | - | TRBJ2-7 | TRBV7-9 | CASSPGGAAYEQYF | TGTGCCAGCAGCCCGGGGGGCGCGGCCTACGAGCAGTACTTC
TRBD1 | - | TRBJ1-2 | TRBV5-5 | CASSSNRGSSGYTF | TGTGCCAGCAGCTCCAACAGGGGTAGTAGTGGCTACACCTTC
- | - | TRBJ2-1 | TRBV16 | CASSQFTTAGSYNEQFF | TGTGCCAGCAGCCAATTCACGACAGCAGGCTCCTACAATGAGCAGTTCTTC
TRBD2 | - | TRBJ2-1 | TRBV30 | CAWRGGGANEQFF | TGTGCCTGGAGGGGCGGGGGGGCAAATGAGCAGTTCTTC
TRBD2 | - | TRBJ2-2 | TRBV5-3 | CARSVGLAPGELFF | TGTGCCAGAAGCGTTGGACTAGCCCCCGGGGAGCTGTTTTTT
TRBD1 | - | TRBJ1-6 | TRBV30 | CAWSVGFRTGNSPLHF | TGTGCCTGGAGTGTAGGGTTCCGGACAGGGAATTCACCCCTCCACTTT
TRBD2 | - | TRBJ2-5 | TRBV4-1 | CASSQEGLAGETQYF | TGCGCCAGCAGCCAAGAAGGACTAGCGGGAGAGACCCAGTACTTC
- | - | TRBJ1-6 | TRBV9 | CASSPQIRGLGSPLHF | TGTGCCAGCAGCCCCCAAATCCGCGGCCTTGGGTCACCCCTCCACTTT
- | - | TRBJ2-1 | TRBV7-3 | CASSQQSNSYNEQFF | TGTGCCAGCAGCCAACAGAGTAACTCCTACAATGAGCAGTTCTTC
TRBD2 | - | TRBJ2-7 | TRBV6-1 | CASSEAGGDLRYEQYF | TGTGCCAGCAGTGAAGCGGGGGGGGACCTTCGCTACGAGCAGTACTTC
- | - | TRBJ1-6 | TRBV7-9 | CASSLASSYNSPLHF | TGTGCCAGCAGCTTAGCCAGCTCCTATAATTCACCCCTCCACTTT
- | - | TRBJ1-5 | TRBV10-3 | CAISEGESSGAQHF | TGTGCCATCAGTGAGGGGGAATCCTCAGGGGCCCAGCATTTT
TRBD2 | few | TRBJ2-2 | TRBV11-3 | CASSNSGGATGELFF | TGTGCCAGCAGCAATAGCGGGGGGGCCACCGGGGAGCTGTTTTTT
- | - | TRBJ1-5 | TRBV5-4 | CASSLGGDQPQHF | TGTGCCAGCAGCTTGGGGGGAGATCAGCCCCAGCATTTT
- | - | TRBJ2-7 | TRBV18 | CASSPLPGAYEQYF | TGTGCCAGCTCACCCCTCCCAGGGGCGTACGAGCAGTACTTC